This TCR beta chain was captured by sequencing in a study of CD8+ T cells in alopecia areata. Across the whole study: Treated patients swallowed 5 to 10 mg of oral tofacitinib twice daily.

The CDR3 covers 16 residues. Trimming left V 3 bases short and J 0 bases short, with 14 bases between. In germline, CDR1 is SGHDT, CDR2 YYEEEE. RNA extraction and reverse transcription yielded cDNA as sequencing template. The assay was immunoSEQ multiplex PCR, and TCRdb's table has in-frame clones only and misses some. The sample lists roughly 120,000 clones, 35% to 40% occurring once. Peripheral blood and lesional scalp punch biopsies were taken from alopecia areata patients. Starting from PBMCs, sorting isolated CD4+ and CD8+ T cells. This clonotype originated in a human donor with alopecia areata. The sample consisted of CD4+ T cells sorted from blood. The V gene is TRBV5-6, the J gene TRBJ2-3; D gene ambiguous. The CDR3 sequence: CASSSPTSTSTDTQYF. The CDR3, as DNA: TGTGCCAGCAGCTCACCGACATCTACTAGCACAGATACGCAGTATTTT.